This record concerns one T cell receptor (beta chain) sequence. These data come from a study of shared clonotypes between healthy human individuals. Study information: Three men and a couple of women, aged 18 to 49, were donors.

Naive CD8 isolation took CD45RO-negative cells positively selected for CCR7 and excluded terminally differentiated effector memory CD45RA+ cells. It was about 190 ng DNA, 30,000 or so T cell genomes, that sorted-subset replicate PCRs used. TCRdb's table, derived via immunoSEQ multiplex PCR, lists solely in-frame clones and lacks some. The sample includes 750,000 to 1,000,000 clones, almost 95% seen only once; the top ten take approximately 25%. Specimen: naive CD8+ T cells sorted from blood. The source of this sequence is a man aged 25 to 40 in good health.

DNA of the CDR3: TGTGCCAGCAGCCAACTTCTAGCGGGATCGGAAGATACGCAGTATTTT. Protein product: CASSQLLAGSEDTQYF. This chain connects TRBV7-6 to TRBJ2-3; TRBD2 matches at 9 bases. The CDR3 loop spans 16 amino acids. Per the germline V gene, CDR1 is SGHVS and CDR2 is FNYEAQ. With 5 bases clipped from V and 5 bases from J, the junction kept 11 bases outside the gene matches.